This TCR beta chain was obtained from a study of PD-L1 blockade in urothelial cancer. Across the study: In terms of prior chemotherapy, patients had received 0 to 3 regimens. Timepoints chosen for blood analysis were 3 weeks (second dose) and 6 weeks after treatment start.

Time point of the sample: pretreatment peripheral blood. V lost 7 bases and J lost 10, with 16 bases in between. The CDR3 sequence is 12 residues long. Germline CDR1 reads MNHNY; CDR2 reads SVGAGI (reference sequence). Clones were sequenced by immunoSEQ multiplex PCR, and TCRdb holds only the in-frame ones, with some missing. The table shows tens of thousands of clones, with around 87% occurring only once. This sequence originates from a man in his sixties with urothelial cancer. This rearrangement joins TRBV6-6 to TRBJ1-1; D ambiguous. The sequencing here drew on PBMCs, taken around atezolizumab (anti-PD-L1) treatment. The CDR3 DNA reads as TGTGCCAGCAACTTCGGGGAGGGTGTAGCTTTCTTT. It specifies CASNFGEGVAFF.